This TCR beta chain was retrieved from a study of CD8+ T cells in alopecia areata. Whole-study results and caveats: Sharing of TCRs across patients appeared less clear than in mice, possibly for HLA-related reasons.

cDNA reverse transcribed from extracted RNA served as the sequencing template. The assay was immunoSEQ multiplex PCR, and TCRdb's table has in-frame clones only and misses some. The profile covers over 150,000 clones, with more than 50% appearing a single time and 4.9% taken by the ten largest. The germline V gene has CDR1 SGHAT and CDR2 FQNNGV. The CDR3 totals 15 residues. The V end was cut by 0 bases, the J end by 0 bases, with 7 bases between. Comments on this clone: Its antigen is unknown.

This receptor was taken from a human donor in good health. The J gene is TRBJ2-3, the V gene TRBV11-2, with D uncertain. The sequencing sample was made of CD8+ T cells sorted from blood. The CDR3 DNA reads TGTGCCAGCAGCTTAGAAACGGGTAGCACAGATACGCAGTATTTT. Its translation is CASSLETGSTDTQYF.